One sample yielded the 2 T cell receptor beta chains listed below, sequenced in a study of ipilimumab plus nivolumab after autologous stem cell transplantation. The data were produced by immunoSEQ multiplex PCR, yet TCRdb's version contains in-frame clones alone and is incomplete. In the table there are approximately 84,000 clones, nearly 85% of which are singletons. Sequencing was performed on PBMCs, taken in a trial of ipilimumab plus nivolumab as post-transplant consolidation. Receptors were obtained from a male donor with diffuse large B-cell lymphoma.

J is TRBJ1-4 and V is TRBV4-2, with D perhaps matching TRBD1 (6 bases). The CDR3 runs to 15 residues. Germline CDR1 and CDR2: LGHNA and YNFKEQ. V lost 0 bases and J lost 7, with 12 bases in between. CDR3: CASSQDQGLLEKLFF. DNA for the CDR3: TGTGCCAGCAGCCAAGATCAGGGGCTCCTTGAAAAACTGTTTTTT.

The CDR3 DNA sequence: TGTGCCAGCAGCGAACGGGGGGCCAGGGCTTTTGATCAGCCCCAGCATTTT. Protein sequence: CASSERGARAFDQPQHF. The chain uses TRBV6-1 and TRBJ1-5; D is possibly TRBD1 (6 bases). Germline V gene lookup returns CDR1 MNHNS and CDR2 SASEGT. The CDR3 spans 17 residues. Trimming took off 6 bases at V and 5 bases at J, with 23 bases between the two ends.